This TCR beta chain is drawn from a study of molecular identifiers for immune sequencing clone quantification. This clonotype was detected ten times or more. Its antigen remains unidentified. Study conclusions and caveats: Over 99% of CMV-specific effector molecules, but under 1% of naive ones, were in clones above 20 copies.

MiXCR, run by TCRdb on the PCR reads, gives a single entry per CDR3 protein. The sample shows about 640,000 distinct CDR3 sequences, nearly 20% of them seen only once. The length of the CDR3 is 14 residues. V lost 0 bases and J lost 4, with 9 bases in between. Germline values: CDR1 SGHDT, CDR2 YYEEEE. The source material was naive CD8+ T cells from blood, with Jurkat cell RNA spiked in. Subset noted: FACS-sorted CD8+CD4-CCR7+CD45RA+ naive T cells. The sequence was obtained from a human donor in good health. Some libraries in this study had Jurkat cell RNA spiked in. The chain recombines TRBV5-6 with TRBJ2-3; D possibly corresponds to TRBD2 (7 bases). The DNA for the CDR3 is TGTGCCAGCAGCTTGGCGGGGGGCTCAGATACGCAGTATTTT. Protein: CASSLAGGSDTQYF.